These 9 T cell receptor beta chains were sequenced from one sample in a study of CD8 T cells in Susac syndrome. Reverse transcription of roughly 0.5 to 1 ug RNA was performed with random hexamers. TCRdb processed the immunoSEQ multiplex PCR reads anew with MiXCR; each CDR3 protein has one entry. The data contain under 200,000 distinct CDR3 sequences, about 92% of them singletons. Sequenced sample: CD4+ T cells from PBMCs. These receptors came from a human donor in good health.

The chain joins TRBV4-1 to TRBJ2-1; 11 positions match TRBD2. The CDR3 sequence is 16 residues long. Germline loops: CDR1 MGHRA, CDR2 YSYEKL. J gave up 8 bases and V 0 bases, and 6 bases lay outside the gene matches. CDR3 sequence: CASSQDRLAGGDEQFF. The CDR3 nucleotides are TGCGCCAGCAGCCAAGATCGGCTAGCGGGGGGCGATGAGCAGTTCTTC.

The CDR3 loop reads CASSQSYRNSPLHF. The CDR3 DNA is TGTGCCAGCAGCCAATCGTACAGAAATTCACCCCTCCACTTT. The genes are TRBV3-1 and TRBJ1-6; D remains unclear. V was trimmed by 2 bases and J by 7 bases, leaving 9 bases between them. The length of the CDR3 is 14 residues. The germline V gene encodes CDR1 LGHDT and CDR2 YNNKEL (reference sequence).

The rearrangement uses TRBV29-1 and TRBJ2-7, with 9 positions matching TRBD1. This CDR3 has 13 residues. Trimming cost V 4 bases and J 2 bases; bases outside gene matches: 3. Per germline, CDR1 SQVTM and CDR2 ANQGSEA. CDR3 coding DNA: TGCAGCGTTGGGACAGGGGCGCCCTACGAGCAGTACTTC. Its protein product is CSVGTGAPYEQYF.

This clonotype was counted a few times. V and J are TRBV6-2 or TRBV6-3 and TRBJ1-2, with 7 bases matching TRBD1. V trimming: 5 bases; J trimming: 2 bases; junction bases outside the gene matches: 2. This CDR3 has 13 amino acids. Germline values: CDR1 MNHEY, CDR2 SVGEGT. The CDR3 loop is CASSQQGNYGYTF. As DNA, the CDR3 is TGTGCCAGCAGTCAACAGGGGAACTATGGCTACACCTTC.

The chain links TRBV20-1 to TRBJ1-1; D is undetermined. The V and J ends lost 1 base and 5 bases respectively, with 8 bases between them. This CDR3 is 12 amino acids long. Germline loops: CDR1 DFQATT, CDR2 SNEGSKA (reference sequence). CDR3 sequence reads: CSARGLETEAFF. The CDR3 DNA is TGCAGTGCTAGAGGGCTTGAAACTGAAGCTTTCTTT.

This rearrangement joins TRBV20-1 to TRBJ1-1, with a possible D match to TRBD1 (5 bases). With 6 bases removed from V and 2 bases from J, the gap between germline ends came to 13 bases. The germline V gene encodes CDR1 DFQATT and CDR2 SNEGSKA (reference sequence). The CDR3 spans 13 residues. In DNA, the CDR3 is TGCAGTGCAACGGACACTTATAACACTGAAGCTTTCTTT. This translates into CSATDTYNTEAFF.

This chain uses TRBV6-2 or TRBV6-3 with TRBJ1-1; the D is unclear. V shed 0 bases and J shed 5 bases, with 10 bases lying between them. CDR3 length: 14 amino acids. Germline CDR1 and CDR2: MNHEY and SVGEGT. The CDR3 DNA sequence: TGTGCCAGCAGTTACTCCTGGGAGAGGACTGAAGCTTTCTTT. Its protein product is CASSYSWERTEAFF.

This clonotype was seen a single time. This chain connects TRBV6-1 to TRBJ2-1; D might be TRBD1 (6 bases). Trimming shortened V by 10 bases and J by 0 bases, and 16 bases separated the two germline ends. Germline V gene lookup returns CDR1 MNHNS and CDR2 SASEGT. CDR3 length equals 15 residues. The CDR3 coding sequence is TGTGCCATCCGGGACACCCGGAGCTCCTACAATGAGCAGTTCTTC. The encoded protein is CAIRDTRSSYNEQFF.

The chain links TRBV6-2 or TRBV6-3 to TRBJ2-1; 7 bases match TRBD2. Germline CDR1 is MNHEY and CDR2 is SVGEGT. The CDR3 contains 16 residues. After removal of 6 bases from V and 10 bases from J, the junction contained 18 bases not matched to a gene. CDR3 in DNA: TGTGCCAGCAGCCACCGAAGCGGGGTCTCTTCGAGGGAGCAGTTCTTC. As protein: CASSHRSGVSSREQFF.